The rows below give T cell receptor beta chains drawn from one sample of a study of OX40 agonist ivuxolimab in advanced cancers. TCRdb keeps only in-frame clones here, not all; method: immunoSEQ multiplex PCR. The sample has under 70,000 clones; around 90% are singletons. Source: CD4+ or CD8+ T cells sorted from blood, taken in a trial of the OX40 agonist ivuxolimab. These receptor sequences come from an adult with an advanced solid tumor such as melanoma, head and neck, liver or kidney cancer. Each CDR3 is given with its conserved first and last residue. D genes are given only for firm matches. Only some rows state a clone size, as once, few, many or a class for expanded clones.

d_call: .; clone_size: .; j_call: TRBJ1-4; v_call: TRBV6-5; cdr3_aa: CASSTSGRNYEKLFF; cdr3_nt: TGTGCCAGCAGTACCTCGGGACGGAATTATGAAAAACTGTTTTTT
d_call: .; clone_size: .; j_call: TRBJ2-1; v_call: TRBV10-3; cdr3_aa: CAITPTETTTYNEQFF; cdr3_nt: TGTGCCATCACCCCGACAGAGACTACTACCTACAATGAGCAGTTCTTC
d_call: .; clone_size: .; j_call: TRBJ1-5; v_call: TRBV10-3; cdr3_aa: CAIRAQGEPYQAQHF; cdr3_nt: TGTGCCATCAGGGCACAGGGTGAGCCTTATCAGGCCCAGCATTTT
d_call: .; clone_size: .; j_call: TRBJ2-1; v_call: TRBV7-2; cdr3_aa: CASSPDSSYNEQFF; cdr3_nt: TGTGCCAGCAGCCCCGACAGCTCCTACAATGAGCAGTTCTTC
d_call: .; clone_size: .; j_call: TRBJ1-3; v_call: TRBV6-4; cdr3_aa: CASKPCRRNTIYF; cdr3_nt: TGTGCCAGCAAACCCTGCCGGAGAAACACCATATATTTT
d_call: .; clone_size: .; j_call: TRBJ1-2; v_call: TRBV6-1; cdr3_aa: CASSEGGKNYGYTF; cdr3_nt: TGTGCCAGCAGTGAAGGTGGGAAAAACTATGGCTACACCTTC
d_call: TRBD1; clone_size: once; j_call: TRBJ2-7; v_call: TRBV19; cdr3_aa: CASSGTQGAREQYF; cdr3_nt: TGTGCCAGTAGTGGTACCCAGGGGGCTAGGGAGCAGTACTTC
d_call: .; clone_size: few; j_call: TRBJ1-6; v_call: TRBV11-3; cdr3_aa: CASSLFEDSPLHF; cdr3_nt: TGTGCCAGCAGCTTATTTGAGGATTCACCCCTCCACTTT
d_call: .; clone_size: .; j_call: TRBJ2-1; v_call: TRBV19; cdr3_aa: CASSGGPRGNEQFF; cdr3_nt: TGTGCCAGCAGTGGGGGGCCCCGGGGGAATGAGCAGTTCTTC
d_call: TRBD1; clone_size: .; j_call: TRBJ1-1; v_call: TRBV7-2; cdr3_aa: CASSPDRAGTEAFF; cdr3_nt: TGTGCCAGCAGCCCGGACAGGGCAGGAACTGAAGCTTTCTTT
d_call: TRBD1; clone_size: .; j_call: TRBJ2-1; v_call: TRBV2; cdr3_aa: CASSEGQGRVNEQFF; cdr3_nt: TGTGCCAGCAGTGAGGGACAGGGGAGGGTCAATGAGCAGTTCTTC
d_call: TRBD1; clone_size: .; j_call: TRBJ2-7; v_call: TRBV7-6; cdr3_aa: CASSQGARDVYEQYF; cdr3_nt: TGTGCCAGCAGCCAGGGGGCGCGAGACGTGTACGAGCAGTACTTC
d_call: .; clone_size: .; j_call: TRBJ2-6; v_call: TRBV19; cdr3_aa: CASSPRGTSSGANVLTF; cdr3_nt: TGTGCCAGTAGTCCTAGGGGCACGAGCTCTGGGGCCAACGTCCTGACTTTC
d_call: .; clone_size: once; j_call: TRBJ1-3; v_call: TRBV13; cdr3_aa: CASRFRQESTGNTIYF; cdr3_nt: TGTGCCAGCAGATTCAGACAGGAGAGTACTGGAAACACCATATATTTT
d_call: TRBD2; clone_size: .; j_call: TRBJ2-7; v_call: TRBV29-1; cdr3_aa: CSVETRAPRTSGTPYEQYF; cdr3_nt: TGCAGCGTTGAGACCCGAGCCCCCCGGACTAGCGGGACCCCCTACGAGCAGTACTTC
d_call: .; clone_size: .; j_call: TRBJ2-1; v_call: TRBV28; cdr3_aa: CASSLLGGPTNEQFF; cdr3_nt: TGTGCCAGCAGTTTACTAGGAGGTCCTACCAATGAGCAGTTCTTC
d_call: TRBD1; clone_size: .; j_call: TRBJ2-2; v_call: TRBV9; cdr3_aa: CASGWGQGATGELFF; cdr3_nt: TGTGCCAGCGGCTGGGGGCAGGGGGCGACCGGGGAGCTGTTTTTT
d_call: .; clone_size: once; j_call: TRBJ1-6; v_call: TRBV11-2; cdr3_aa: CASSPAQDQPLHF; cdr3_nt: TGTGCCAGCAGCCCCGCACAGGATCAACCCCTCCACTTT
d_call: .; clone_size: once; j_call: TRBJ2-6; v_call: TRBV11-2; cdr3_aa: CASSFRGVASGANVLTF; cdr3_nt: TGTGCCAGCAGCTTCCGCGGTGTGGCGTCTGGGGCCAACGTCCTGACTTTC
d_call: .; clone_size: .; j_call: TRBJ2-2; v_call: TRBV4-2; cdr3_aa: CASSQRRLDDFIPGELFF; cdr3_nt: TGTGCCAGCAGCCAAAGGCGACTAGACGATTTCATCCCCGGGGAGCTGTTTTTT
d_call: .; clone_size: .; j_call: TRBJ2-7; v_call: TRBV5-6; cdr3_aa: CASSFTGTYEQYF; cdr3_nt: TGTGCCAGCAGCTTCACAGGGACCTACGAGCAGTACTTC
d_call: TRBD1; clone_size: .; j_call: TRBJ1-3; v_call: TRBV7-2; cdr3_aa: CASSSGQGKGNTIYF; cdr3_nt: TGTGCCAGCAGCTCCGGACAGGGGAAAGGAAACACCATATATTTT
d_call: .; clone_size: .; j_call: TRBJ2-1; v_call: TRBV5-1; cdr3_aa: CASSLNPTSSYNEQFF; cdr3_nt: TGCGCCAGCAGCTTGAACCCGACGAGCTCCTACAATGAGCAGTTCTTC
d_call: .; clone_size: .; j_call: TRBJ2-2; v_call: TRBV18; cdr3_aa: CASSPLTGELFF; cdr3_nt: TGTGCCAGCTCACCGTTGACCGGGGAGCTGTTTTTT
d_call: TRBD1; clone_size: .; j_call: TRBJ1-2; v_call: TRBV7-3; cdr3_aa: CASSLMGRGQKGYTF; cdr3_nt: TGTGCCAGCAGCTTAATGGGCAGGGGGCAGAAGGGCTACACCTTC
d_call: TRBD1; clone_size: once; j_call: TRBJ1-5; v_call: TRBV19; cdr3_aa: CASRTTGESNQPQHF; cdr3_nt: TGTGCCAGTAGAACGACAGGGGAAAGCAATCAGCCCCAGCATTTT
d_call: .; clone_size: .; j_call: TRBJ2-2; v_call: TRBV5-1; cdr3_aa: CASSLRTENTGELFF; cdr3_nt: TGCGCCAGCAGCTTGAGGACAGAGAACACCGGGGAGCTGTTTTTT
d_call: .; clone_size: .; j_call: TRBJ2-1; v_call: TRBV27; cdr3_aa: CASSFSGNEQFF; cdr3_nt: TGTGCCAGCAGTTTTTCTGGGAATGAGCAGTTCTTC
d_call: .; clone_size: .; j_call: TRBJ1-1; v_call: TRBV28; cdr3_aa: CASSLIMGPRAFF; cdr3_nt: TGTGCCAGCAGTTTAATAATGGGCCCCCGGGCTTTCTTT
d_call: .; clone_size: .; j_call: TRBJ1-2; v_call: TRBV2; cdr3_aa: CASRGQKDNYGYTF; cdr3_nt: TGTGCCAGCAGAGGACAGAAGGATAACTATGGCTACACCTTC
d_call: TRBD2; clone_size: .; j_call: TRBJ2-5; v_call: TRBV28; cdr3_aa: CASSVVTSGGPWETQYF; cdr3_nt: TGTGCCAGCAGTGTAGTGACTAGCGGGGGGCCCTGGGAGACCCAGTACTTC
d_call: TRBD2; clone_size: .; j_call: TRBJ2-3; v_call: TRBV6-5; cdr3_aa: CASSYPGLAETQYF; cdr3_nt: TGTGCCAGCAGTTACCCAGGACTAGCGGAAACGCAGTATTTT
d_call: .; clone_size: .; j_call: TRBJ1-4; v_call: TRBV28; cdr3_aa: CASSQTEQKLFF; cdr3_nt: TGTGCCAGCAGCCAAACCGAGCAGAAACTGTTTTTT
d_call: TRBD2; clone_size: .; j_call: TRBJ2-1; v_call: TRBV4-2; cdr3_aa: CASSHLVGLAGYVNEQFF; cdr3_nt: TGTGCCAGCAGCCACCTTGTGGGACTAGCTGGGTACGTGAATGAGCAGTTCTTC
d_call: TRBD2; clone_size: .; j_call: TRBJ2-1; v_call: TRBV7-3; cdr3_aa: CASSEDGLAGVNEQFF; cdr3_nt: TGTGCCAGCAGCGAGGACGGACTAGCGGGTGTTAATGAGCAGTTCTTC
d_call: .; clone_size: .; j_call: TRBJ1-2; v_call: TRBV28; cdr3_aa: CASSSANGYTF; cdr3_nt: TGTGCCAGCAGTTCCGCTAACGGCTACACCTTC
d_call: TRBD1; clone_size: few; j_call: TRBJ1-2; v_call: TRBV7-9; cdr3_aa: CASSPRQGQIYGYTF; cdr3_nt: TGTGCCAGCAGCCCGAGACAGGGACAGATCTATGGCTACACCTTC
d_call: .; clone_size: .; j_call: TRBJ1-1; v_call: TRBV6-6; cdr3_aa: CASSYAGFNTEAFF; cdr3_nt: TGTGCCAGCAGTTACGCAGGGTTTAACACTGAAGCTTTCTTT
d_call: TRBD1; clone_size: .; j_call: TRBJ2-7; v_call: TRBV18; cdr3_aa: CASSQGQELYEQYF; cdr3_nt: TGTGCCAGCTCACAGGGACAGGAACTCTACGAGCAGTACTTC